The following is a T cell receptor beta chain sequence with its context. Its matching antigen is unknown. The source of the sample is a study of T cell responses to AZD1222 COVID-19 vaccine. Findings and limits, study-wide: White British donors predominated, females outnumbered males, and clonal diversity was possibly underestimated.

Clones were sequenced by immunoSEQ multiplex PCR, and TCRdb holds only the in-frame ones, with some missing. Found here are roughly 180,000 clones, roughly 92% of them singletons; the top ten hold approximately 1.7%. CDR3 length: 15 residues. The V end lost 1 base, the J end lost 4 bases, and 14 bases lay between the germline ends. Germline values: CDR1 SGHKS, CDR2 YYEKEE (reference sequence). The TCR was taken from an adult who received the AZD1222 COVID-19 vaccine. This specimen consisted of peripheral blood, obtained 28 days after the second AZD1222 dose. The chain has TRBV5-5 and TRBJ1-2, with a possible D match to TRBD1 (5 bases). CDR3 sequence (DNA): TGTGCCAGCAGCTTGCTGGACACGGGGGGCTATGGCTACACCTTC. It translates to CASSLLDTGGYGYTF. The full variable domain, with the rest looked up from reference TRBV5-5 and TRBJ1-2, is DAGVTQSPTHLIKTRGQQVTLRCSPISGHKSVSWYQQVLGQGPQFIFQYYEKEERGRGNFPDRFSARQFPNYSSELNVNALLLGDSALYLCASSLLDTGGYGYTFGSGTRLTVV.